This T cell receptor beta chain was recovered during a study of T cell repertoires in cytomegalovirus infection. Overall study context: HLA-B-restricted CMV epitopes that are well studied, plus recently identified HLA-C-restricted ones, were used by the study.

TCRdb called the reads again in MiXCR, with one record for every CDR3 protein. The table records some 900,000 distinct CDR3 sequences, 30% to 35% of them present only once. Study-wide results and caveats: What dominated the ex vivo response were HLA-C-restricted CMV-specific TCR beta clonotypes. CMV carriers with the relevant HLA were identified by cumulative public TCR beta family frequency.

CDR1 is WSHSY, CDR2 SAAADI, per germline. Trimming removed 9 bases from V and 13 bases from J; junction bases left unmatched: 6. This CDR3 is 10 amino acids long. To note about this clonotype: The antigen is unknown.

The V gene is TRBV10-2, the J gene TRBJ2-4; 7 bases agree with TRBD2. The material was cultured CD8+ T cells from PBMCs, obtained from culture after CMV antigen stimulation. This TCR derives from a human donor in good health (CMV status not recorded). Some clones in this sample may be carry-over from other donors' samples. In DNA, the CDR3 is TGCGCCAGTAGGGACTATTTGCAGTACTTC. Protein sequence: CASRDYLQYF.